The TCR beta chain under discussion was sequenced for a study of CD8 T cells in ankylosing spondylitis. Per germline, CDR1 SGHTA and CDR2 FQGNSA. With 2 bases removed from V and 0 bases from J, the gap between germline ends came to 11 bases. The CDR3 extends over 16 amino acids. About this clonotype: Its antigen is not identified.

Quantitative 5'-RACE with molecular barcodes generated TCR beta libraries. TCRdb independently ran MiXCR on the 5' RACE reads; one entry per CDR3 protein. Of hundreds of thousands of distinct CDR3 sequences listed, about an eighth are singletons. Study outcomes and limitations: Ankylosing spondylitis blood appeared to carry a characteristic TCR beta motif of 7 or 8 highly homologous variants.

Material: blood, either unsorted or a sorted T cell fraction (not recorded which). The source of this sequence is a male donor with ankylosing spondylitis. The rearrangement joins TRBV7-2 to TRBJ1-5; D is perhaps TRBD1 (5 bases). For the CDR3, the DNA is TGTGCCAGCAGCTTAAGAGGGGCCCATAGCAATCAGCCCCAGCATTTT. Translation gives CASSLRGAHSNQPQHF.